This is a list of T cell receptor beta chains from one sample in a study of human T cells and chemical hapten exposure. One entry per CDR3 protein, called by TCRdb with MiXCR from the RACE reads. The table lists fewer than 50,000 distinct CDR3 sequences, about 3.5% of them singletons. Sample: whole blood. The source is a human donor in good health. Some clones in this sample may be carry-over from other donors' samples. The CDR3 runs from the conserved cysteine through the conserved F or W. The D gene is left open where the match is weak. A row's size may be missing; if present it is once, few, many or a size class.

TRBJ2-7,TRBV20-1,many,NA,TGCAGTGCTAGCGATCCCAGCCAAACCTCCTACGAGCAGTACTTC,CSASDPSQTSYEQYF
TRBJ2-7,TRBV6-5,many,TRBD2,TGTGCCAGCAGTTACTCTCAAGGACTAGAGGACGAGCAGTACTTC,CASSYSQGLEDEQYF
TRBJ2-2,TRBV27,many,NA,TGTGCCAGCAAATCGCCCTGGGGGGCAGCGAACACCGGGGAGCTGTTTTTT,CASKSPWGAANTGELFF
TRBJ2-5,TRBV9,NA,TRBD2,TGTGCCAGCAGCGTAGGAGCGGGGGGCCTCGGGGAGACCCAGTACTTC,CASSVGAGGLGETQYF
TRBJ2-7,TRBV5-4,few,TRBD2,TGTGCCAGCAGCCTGGGAACTAGCGGGAGCCGTAGGGGCGAGCAGTACTTC,CASSLGTSGSRRGEQYF
TRBJ2-7,TRBV5-1,few,NA,TGCGCCAGCAGCCCGGGGGATAGCGCCCACGAGCAGTACTTC,CASSPGDSAHEQYF
TRBJ2-6,TRBV29-1,many,TRBD1,TGCAGCGTTGAAACAGGGGGCCCCTCTGGGGCCAACGTCCTGACTTTC,CSVETGGPSGANVLTF
TRBJ2-3,TRBV3-1,NA,TRBD2,TGTGCCAGCAGCCAAGATCTTGGACTAGCGCCCAGCACAGATACGCAGTATTTT,CASSQDLGLAPSTDTQYF
TRBJ2-7,TRBV20-1,many,TRBD1,TGCAGTGCTTTGCAGGGGGTGTACGAGCAGTACTTC,CSALQGVYEQYF
TRBJ2-2,TRBV5-1,few,TRBD1,TGCGCCAGCAGCTCGGGACAGGGGAACCCCGGGGAGCTGTTTTTT,CASSSGQGNPGELFF
TRBJ1-5,TRBV20-1,many,NA,TGCAGTGCGAATCAGAGGGGTGGCCAGCCCCAGCATTTT,CSANQRGGQPQHF
TRBJ2-1,TRBV6-5,many,NA,TGTGCCAGCAGTTACTTCCCAGGGGAGTCTGAGCAGTTCTTC,CASSYFPGESEQFF
TRBJ2-7,TRBV10-3,NA,NA,TGTGCCATCAGTGAGTCCACAGGGTACGAGCAGTACTTC,CAISESTGYEQYF
TRBJ2-1,TRBV7-2,NA,TRBD2,TGTGCCAGCATGCAGATCCAGCGGGAGGGCCACGGCGAGCAGTTCTTC,CASMQIQREGHGEQFF
TRBJ2-3,TRBV2,medium-sized,NA,TGTGCCAGCATTCGGGGCAACCCTAGCACAGATACGCAGTATTTT,CASIRGNPSTDTQYF
TRBJ1-5,TRBV6-1,many,NA,TGTGCCAGCAGTGAAGTTGAAGCTTATCAGCCCCAGCATTTT,CASSEVEAYQPQHF
TRBJ2-5,TRBV4-1,many,NA,TGCGCCAGCAGCCGTACCGGGGAAAAGACCCAGTACTTC,CASSRTGEKTQYF
TRBJ1-6,TRBV7-3,few,NA,TGTGCCAGCAGCTTAGGGGGCGCGAATTCACCCCTCCACTTT,CASSLGGANSPLHF
TRBJ2-4,TRBV10-3,medium-sized,TRBD2,TGTGCCATCAGGGACGCAGCGGGAGCCAACATTCAGTACTTC,CAIRDAAGANIQYF
TRBJ2-7,TRBV7-2,many,NA,TGTGCCAGCAGCTCCCTACTCGGGAGTCCCCGCTACGAGCAGTACTTC,CASSSLLGSPRYEQYF
TRBJ1-1,TRBV18,many,NA,TGTGCCAGCTCACCACCAAGGGGTACGAACACTGAAGCTTTCTTT,CASSPPRGTNTEAFF
TRBJ1-2,TRBV28,NA,TRBD1,TGTGCCAGCACCAACCGGGACAGGGATGGCTACACCTTC,CASTNRDRDGYTF
TRBJ1-4,TRBV6-6,many,NA,TGTGCCAGCAGTATGAGAGATGGATCTGAAAAACTGTTTTTT,CASSMRDGSEKLFF
TRBJ2-5,TRBV5-6,few,NA,TGTGCCAGCAGCTTGGACCGAGCCTTCCAAGAGACCCAGTACTTC,CASSLDRAFQETQYF
TRBJ2-5,TRBV11-2,many,NA,TGTGCCAGCAGCCTGGAGAGGGCTACGACCCAGTACTTC,CASSLERATTQYF
TRBJ1-5,TRBV6-5,many,TRBD1,TGTGCCACCCAGACAGGGATGGGCGCTCAGCCCCAGCATTTT,CATQTGMGAQPQHF
TRBJ2-2,TRBV27,many,NA,TGTGCCAGCACCCCTCGTCACGGGCCCCCGAACACCGGGGAGCTGTTTTTT,CASTPRHGPPNTGELFF
TRBJ1-5,TRBV12-3/TRBV12-4,many,NA,TGTGCCAGCAGTTTACGGGACAATCAGCCCCAGCATTTT,CASSLRDNQPQHF
TRBJ2-7,TRBV3-1,many,NA,TGTGCCAGCAAACCAGGGGAAGCCTACGAGCAGTACTTC,CASKPGEAYEQYF
TRBJ2-3,TRBV9,many,TRBD2,TGTGCCAGCAGCGCAACGAGCGGGAGCCTAGCAGATACGCAGTATTTT,CASSATSGSLADTQYF
TRBJ1-1,TRBV24-1,many,NA,TGTGCCACCAGTGATCGGTACGGTAACACTGAAGCTTTCTTT,CATSDRYGNTEAFF
TRBJ2-5,TRBV20-1,many,NA,TGCAGTGCCTGCCCGGGGGCCCAAGAGACCCAGTACTTC,CSACPGAQETQYF
TRBJ2-3,TRBV6-5,few,NA,TGTGCCAGCAGTCCGATAACTGGGGATACGCAGTATTTT,CASSPITGDTQYF
TRBJ2-1,TRBV27,many,TRBD2,TGTGCCAGAACAATGCGGGGGGTGAATAGCGGGAGGGGCTACAATGAGCAGTTCTTC,CARTMRGVNSGRGYNEQFF
TRBJ2-5,TRBV5-6,NA,NA,TGTGCCAGCAGCTTGGAGGCAGCTGGAGAGACCCAGTACTTC,CASSLEAAGETQYF
TRBJ1-1,TRBV3-1,few,TRBD1,TGTGCCAGCAGCCAATCCCTGGGACAGTCGGGGACTGAAGCTTTCTTT,CASSQSLGQSGTEAFF
TRBJ1-2,TRBV20-1,many,NA,TGCAGTGCTAGGCCCCGGATGTCCTATGGCTACACCTTC,CSARPRMSYGYTF
TRBJ1-2,TRBV19,few,NA,TGTGCCAGTAGTCCAAGGACCGGGACCATTATCGGGCATGGCTACACCTTC,CASSPRTGTIIGHGYTF
TRBJ1-5,TRBV30,NA,TRBD1,TGTGCCTGGAGTGTAGGACAGGGGAGCAATCAGCCCCAGCATTTT,CAWSVGQGSNQPQHF
TRBJ2-3,TRBV29-1,many,NA,TGCAGCGTTTCAACAGATACGCAGTATTTT,CSVSTDTQYF
TRBJ2-7,TRBV7-6,NA,TRBD1,TGTGCCAGCAGCTCACAACAGGGGTACGAGCAGTACTTC,CASSSQQGYEQYF